This is a list of T cell receptor beta chains from one sample in a study of post-analysis software for immune sequencing data. MiXCR, run by TCRdb on the PCR reads, gives a single entry per CDR3 protein. The sample records 350,000 to 450,000 distinct CDR3 sequences, roughly 36% being singletons. The sample taken for sequencing was blood. The receptors stem from a girl aged 10-17 years with multiple sclerosis. Each CDR3 is given with its conserved first and last residue. D genes are given only for firm matches. Not every row has a clone size; where given, it reads once, few, many or a size class.

D: .
J: TRBJ2-7
V: TRBV11-3
size: once
DNA: TGTGCCAGCAGCTTAGGGGATTACTACGAGCAGTACTTC
CDR3: CASSLGDYYEQYF

D: .
J: TRBJ2-7
V: TRBV6-2/TRBV6-3
size: few
DNA: TGTGCCAGCAGTCCTGGCGTGGGGACCACCTACGAGCAGTACTTC
CDR3: CASSPGVGTTYEQYF

D: TRBD2
J: TRBJ2-1
V: TRBV27
size: .
DNA: TGTGCCAGCAGCAGGACTAGCGGGGGGCCGCTAGATGAGCAGTTCTTC
CDR3: CASSRTSGGPLDEQFF

D: .
J: TRBJ2-1
V: TRBV7-3
size: .
DNA: TGTGCCAGCAGCTTAGCAGCGGCTACCTACAATGAGCAGTTCTTC
CDR3: CASSLAAATYNEQFF

D: TRBD1
J: TRBJ1-1
V: TRBV4-1
size: few
DNA: TGCGCCAGCAGGCGTTCCAGGGGGGAAAACACTGAAGCTTTCTTT
CDR3: CASRRSRGENTEAFF

D: .
J: TRBJ1-5
V: TRBV20-1
size: few
DNA: TGCAGTGTCGGGCGGGGCCCCAATCAGCCCCAGCATTTT
CDR3: CSVGRGPNQPQHF

D: .
J: TRBJ2-7
V: TRBV7-8
size: .
DNA: TGTGCCAGCAGCCCTCCGATCCACGAGCAGTACTTC
CDR3: CASSPPIHEQYF

D: TRBD1
J: TRBJ2-7
V: TRBV20-1
size: few
DNA: TGCAGTGCTAGAGATCTGTTGGGGACAGACCGCTACGAGCAGTACTTC
CDR3: CSARDLLGTDRYEQYF

D: .
J: TRBJ1-2
V: TRBV6-5
size: .
DNA: TGTGCCAGCAGTTATGGCAGGGGCTATGGCTACACCTTC
CDR3: CASSYGRGYGYTF

D: .
J: TRBJ1-6
V: TRBV7-2
size: .
DNA: TGTGCCAGCAGCCCGACCCCCGTAGTCGGTAATTCACCCCTCCACTTT
CDR3: CASSPTPVVGNSPLHF

D: TRBD1
J: TRBJ2-7
V: TRBV7-9
size: many
DNA: TGTGCCAGCAGCCCCCCGGGACAGGGGTTGTACGAGCAGTACTTC
CDR3: CASSPPGQGLYEQYF

D: TRBD1
J: TRBJ1-2
V: TRBV6-2/TRBV6-3
size: few
DNA: TGTGCCAGCAGTTCCAACAGGGGCCTTAACTATGGCTACACCTTC
CDR3: CASSSNRGLNYGYTF

D: .
J: TRBJ1-2
V: TRBV6-1
size: .
DNA: TGTGCCTGCAGTCAGGAGTCCTTTAAGGGTGGCTACACCTTC
CDR3: CACSQESFKGGYTF

D: .
J: TRBJ1-3
V: TRBV30
size: once
DNA: TGTGCCTGGAGCAACCCGTTCTCTGGAAACACCATATATTTT
CDR3: CAWSNPFSGNTIYF

D: .
J: TRBJ2-2
V: TRBV15
size: .
DNA: TGTGCCACCAGCAGTTTTTTCGACCTAAACACCGGGGAGCTGTTTTTT
CDR3: CATSSFFDLNTGELFF

D: .
J: TRBJ2-1
V: TRBV28
size: .
DNA: TGTGCCAGCTCGACGTCGGGCCGTTCCTACAATGAGCAGTTCTTC
CDR3: CASSTSGRSYNEQFF

D: TRBD1
J: TRBJ2-3
V: TRBV9
size: .
DNA: TGTGCCAGCAGCGATCACCGGGACAGGGCCCTCTTGAGTACAGATACGCAGTATTTT
CDR3: CASSDHRDRALLSTDTQYF

D: .
J: TRBJ2-6
V: TRBV6-2/TRBV6-3
size: once
DNA: TGTGCCACCAGTTCATTCTCTGGGGCCAACGTCCTGACTTTC
CDR3: CATSSFSGANVLTF

D: TRBD1
J: TRBJ2-7
V: TRBV5-6
size: few
DNA: TGTGCCAGCAGTCAGGACGGACAGGAAACCTACGAGCAGTACTTC
CDR3: CASSQDGQETYEQYF

D: TRBD1
J: TRBJ2-5
V: TRBV28
size: .
DNA: TGTGCCAGCAGCTCGTTCCGGACAGGGGGCAGAGAGACCCAGTACTTC
CDR3: CASSSFRTGGRETQYF

D: .
J: TRBJ1-5
V: TRBV30
size: .
DNA: TGTGCCTGGGGGCAGAGAAGCAATCAGCCCCAGCATTTT
CDR3: CAWGQRSNQPQHF

D: .
J: TRBJ1-2
V: TRBV7-2
size: once
DNA: TGTGCCAGCAGCTTAGGCGGGTATATCTATGGCTACACCTTC
CDR3: CASSLGGYIYGYTF

D: TRBD2
J: TRBJ2-5
V: TRBV4-1
size: few
DNA: TGCGCCAGCAGCCAAGATGGGGGGGAAGCTAGCGGGGGAGAGACCCAGTACTTC
CDR3: CASSQDGGEASGGETQYF

D: .
J: TRBJ2-7
V: TRBV7-9
size: .
DNA: TGTGCCAGCAGCTCAGAGTCCTACGAGCAGTACTTC
CDR3: CASSSESYEQYF

D: .
J: TRBJ2-3
V: TRBV27
size: few
DNA: TGTGCCAGCAGCCGTCCCCCCGCAGATACGCAGTATTTT
CDR3: CASSRPPADTQYF

D: .
J: TRBJ2-7
V: TRBV5-1
size: .
DNA: TGCGCCAGCAGCCCGCCGAGGAGGGACAACTACGAGCAGTACTTC
CDR3: CASSPPRRDNYEQYF

D: .
J: TRBJ2-1
V: TRBV29-1
size: .
DNA: TGCAGCGTTGGGATCGGAAGCCGAGGAAATGAGCAGTTCTTC
CDR3: CSVGIGSRGNEQFF

D: .
J: TRBJ1-2
V: TRBV2
size: .
DNA: TGTGCCAGCAGTGACCAAAACTATGGCTACACCTTC
CDR3: CASSDQNYGYTF

D: .
J: TRBJ2-1
V: TRBV12-3/TRBV12-4
size: .
DNA: TGTGCCAGCAGTATCGACCAGGGGAATGAGCAGTTCTTC
CDR3: CASSIDQGNEQFF

D: TRBD1
J: TRBJ1-2
V: TRBV28
size: .
DNA: TGTGCCAGCAGTTTAGGGGGACAGGGGGAAGATAGCCACACCTTC
CDR3: CASSLGGQGEDSHTF

D: .
J: TRBJ1-6
V: TRBV5-1
size: .
DNA: TGCGCCAGCAGCTTGGAAGGAAGCGGAGTAAATTCACCCCTCCACTTT
CDR3: CASSLEGSGVNSPLHF

D: .
J: TRBJ1-4
V: TRBV4-1
size: .
DNA: TGCGCCAGCAGCCAGGAAACAGGGAGGTGGGAAAAACTGTTTTTT
CDR3: CASSQETGRWEKLFF

D: .
J: TRBJ1-5
V: TRBV12-3/TRBV12-4
size: .
DNA: TGTGCCAGCAGCCCTACAGAAGATCGGCCCCAGCATTTT
CDR3: CASSPTEDRPQHF

D: .
J: TRBJ2-1
V: TRBV5-1
size: few
DNA: TGCGCCAGCAGCTGGGGACGGTTGAATGAGCAGTTCTTC
CDR3: CASSWGRLNEQFF

D: TRBD2
J: TRBJ2-1
V: TRBV7-9
size: once
DNA: TGTTCCACCCGAACGGGAGGGCCTGGGGATGAGCAGTTCTTC
CDR3: CSTRTGGPGDEQFF

D: .
J: TRBJ2-7
V: TRBV28
size: .
DNA: TGTGCCACCGAAAATGGGGCAGGGAGCTACGAGCAGTACTTC
CDR3: CATENGAGSYEQYF

D: .
J: TRBJ1-1
V: TRBV5-5
size: .
DNA: TGTGCCAGCAGCTTGGGTCCCGTGAACACTGAAGCTTTCTTT
CDR3: CASSLGPVNTEAFF

D: .
J: TRBJ2-7
V: TRBV4-2
size: .
DNA: TGTGCCAGCAGCCAGGGGACCTCCCAACCATACGAGCAGTACTTC
CDR3: CASSQGTSQPYEQYF

D: TRBD1
J: TRBJ2-5
V: TRBV6-1
size: few
DNA: TGTGCCAGCAGTGAAGCAAGGGGACAGGGGCGCTTGGAGACCCAGTACTTC
CDR3: CASSEARGQGRLETQYF

D: .
J: TRBJ1-4
V: TRBV12-3/TRBV12-4
size: .
DNA: TGTGCCAGCAGTCCAATTGGGTCGGGGGGCACTAATGAAAAACTGTTTTTT
CDR3: CASSPIGSGGTNEKLFF

D: TRBD1
J: TRBJ2-7
V: TRBV15
size: .
DNA: TGTGCCACCAGGAGAGGGGACAGGGGAGGACACGAGCAGTACTTC
CDR3: CATRRGDRGGHEQYF

D: .
J: TRBJ1-2
V: TRBV2
size: .
DNA: TGTGCCAGCAGAGATAGCTGGGGCTATGGCTACACCTTC
CDR3: CASRDSWGYGYTF

D: .
J: TRBJ2-6
V: TRBV3-1
size: .
DNA: TGTGCCAGCAGCCAAGAAGGGCGAACCGGGGCCAACGTCCTGACTTTC
CDR3: CASSQEGRTGANVLTF

D: .
J: TRBJ2-5
V: TRBV27
size: many
DNA: TGTGCCAGCAGTTTATGGGGGGCCCAAGAGACCCAGTACTTC
CDR3: CASSLWGAQETQYF

D: .
J: TRBJ2-3
V: TRBV5-1
size: .
DNA: TGCGCCAGCAGCCCCGGACTGGATGGGTACACAGATACGCAGTATTTT
CDR3: CASSPGLDGYTDTQYF

D: .
J: TRBJ1-5
V: TRBV12-3/TRBV12-4
size: .
DNA: TGTGCCCTCTTGTCAAGACAGGACAATCAGCCCCAGCATTTT
CDR3: CALLSRQDNQPQHF

D: .
J: TRBJ1-1
V: TRBV6-1
size: few
DNA: TGTGCCAGCAGTGATGACGGGACTGAAGCTTTCTTT
CDR3: CASSDDGTEAFF

D: .
J: TRBJ1-2
V: TRBV29-1
size: .
DNA: TGCAGCGTTGACCGACATATCCGGGACTATGGCTACACCTTC
CDR3: CSVDRHIRDYGYTF

D: TRBD1
J: TRBJ1-4
V: TRBV9
size: .
DNA: TGTGCCAGTGGTAGGGGACAGGGGGTTAAAAAACTGTTTTTT
CDR3: CASGRGQGVKKLFF

D: .
J: TRBJ2-5
V: TRBV7-9
size: few
DNA: TGTGCCAGCAGCGTACTACGGGGGACCCAGTACTTC
CDR3: CASSVLRGTQYF

D: .
J: TRBJ1-2
V: TRBV4-3
size: .
DNA: TGCGCCAGCAGCCAAGGTGGAGGGGGGAGCTATGGCTACACCTTC
CDR3: CASSQGGGGSYGYTF

D: .
J: TRBJ2-7
V: TRBV5-6
size: .
DNA: TGTGCCAGCAGCTCCCCGGGCAGGGCCTACGAGCAGTACTTC
CDR3: CASSSPGRAYEQYF

D: .
J: TRBJ2-3
V: TRBV6-5
size: few
DNA: TGTGCCAGCAGCCAAAACGGGGTAACAGATACGCAGTATTTT
CDR3: CASSQNGVTDTQYF

D: .
J: TRBJ1-1
V: TRBV7-9
size: .
DNA: TGTGCCAACTTACCTCCTGAAGCTTTCTTT
CDR3: CANLPPEAFF

D: .
J: TRBJ2-7
V: TRBV7-3
size: few
DNA: TGTGCCAGCAGCTTCGACAGACTCGGAGACGAGCAGTACTTC
CDR3: CASSFDRLGDEQYF